This TCR beta chain was observed in a study of vaccination effects on CD4 cells after COVID-19. CD4+ T cell isolation took place after 10 days of culture. The repertoire was sequenced with immunoSEQ multiplex PCR; TCRdb's copy has only in-frame clones and lacks some. Among around 50,000 clones listed, 50% to 80% were seen once. The CDR3 extends over 15 amino acids. The V gene's germline CDR1 is ENHRY and CDR2 SYGVKD. V was clipped by 6 bases and J by 0 bases; unmatched bases: 7. To note about this clone: The antigen remains unidentified.

The V call is TRBV10-3, the J call TRBJ1-1; TRBD1 aligns across 7 bases. The sequences come from CD4+ T cells from PBMCs cultured without peptide, collected before COVID-19 vaccination. The receptor comes from a human donor who received a COVID-19 vaccine. The CDR3 DNA reads TGTGCCATCAGGGAAAGACAGGGACTGAACACTGAAGCTTTCTTT. Translated: CAIRERQGLNTEAFF.